This is a list of T cell receptor beta chains from one sample in a study of radiotherapy plus CTLA-4 blockade in lung cancer. The method was immunoSEQ multiplex PCR; TCRdb's version includes in-frame clones alone and lacks a portion of them. The sample lists about 38,000 clones, around three quarters seen once, with 7% to 9.5% in the top ten. The material was peripheral blood, obtained from a patient treated with radiotherapy plus ipilimumab. The receptors derive from a human donor with non-small cell lung cancer who had stable disease on radiotherapy plus ipilimumab. The CDR3 runs from the conserved cysteine through the conserved F or W. Each record gives: V gene, D gene, J gene, CDR3 DNA, CDR3 protein. D genes are given only for firm matches.

V gene: TRBV28; D gene: -; J gene: TRBJ1-5; CDR3 DNA: TGTGCCAGCGCACAGGGAAAGCCCCAGCATTTT; CDR3 protein: CASAQGKPQHF
V gene: TRBV9; D gene: -; J gene: TRBJ1-5; CDR3 DNA: TGTGCCAGCAGCGTAGGAGGCGCCGGGAATCAGCCCCAGCATTTT; CDR3 protein: CASSVGGAGNQPQHF
V gene: TRBV7-2; D gene: -; J gene: TRBJ2-7; CDR3 DNA: TGTGCCAGCAGCTTCTACGACTCATACGAGCAGTACTTC; CDR3 protein: CASSFYDSYEQYF
V gene: TRBV29-1; D gene: -; J gene: TRBJ1-2; CDR3 DNA: TGCAGCGTTTCTCTCTCGGACTATGGCTACACCTTC; CDR3 protein: CSVSLSDYGYTF
V gene: TRBV30; D gene: -; J gene: TRBJ2-7; CDR3 DNA: TGTGCCTGTCAGGCCACCTACACCTACGAGCAGTACTTC; CDR3 protein: CACQATYTYEQYF
V gene: TRBV13; D gene: -; J gene: TRBJ2-7; CDR3 DNA: TGTGCCAGCACCCTGGGGGGCTACGAGCAGTACTTC; CDR3 protein: CASTLGGYEQYF
V gene: TRBV6-5; D gene: TRBD2; J gene: TRBJ2-1; CDR3 DNA: TGTGCCAGCCGGGGGGTCAACTATGAGCAGTTCTTC; CDR3 protein: CASRGVNYEQFF
V gene: TRBV5-1; D gene: -; J gene: TRBJ2-7; CDR3 DNA: TGCGCCAGCAGCTTTACCGGGACTCCCTCCGGAGAGCAGTACTTC; CDR3 protein: CASSFTGTPSGEQYF
V gene: TRBV7-9; D gene: TRBD1; J gene: TRBJ1-1; CDR3 DNA: TGTGCCAGCAGCTTAGGACAGGGACCGAACACTGAAGCTTTCTTT; CDR3 protein: CASSLGQGPNTEAFF
V gene: TRBV6-4; D gene: TRBD1; J gene: TRBJ2-1; CDR3 DNA: TGTGCCAGCAGTGACTCCTACAGGGGGCAGGTTGAGCAGTTCTTC; CDR3 protein: CASSDSYRGQVEQFF